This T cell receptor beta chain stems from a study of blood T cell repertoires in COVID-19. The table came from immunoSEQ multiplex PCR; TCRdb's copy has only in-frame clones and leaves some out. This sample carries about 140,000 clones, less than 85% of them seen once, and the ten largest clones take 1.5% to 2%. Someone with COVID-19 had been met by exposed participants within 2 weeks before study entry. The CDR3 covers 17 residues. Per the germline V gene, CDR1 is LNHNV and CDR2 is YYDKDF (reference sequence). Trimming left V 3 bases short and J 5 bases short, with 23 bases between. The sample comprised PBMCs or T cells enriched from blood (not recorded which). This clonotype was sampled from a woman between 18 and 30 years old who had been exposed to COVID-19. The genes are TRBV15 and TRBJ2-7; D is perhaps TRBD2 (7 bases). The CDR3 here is CATSRTPGGGSGDEQYF. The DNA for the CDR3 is TGTGCCACCAGCAGGACCCCCGGGGGCGGGAGTGGGGACGAGCAGTACTTC.